One sample yielded the 24 T cell receptor beta chains listed below, sequenced in a study of T cells in Graves' hyperthyroidism and ophthalmopathy. Authors of the study amplified TCR beta CDR3 regions from RNA transcripts. During a first-round RT-PCR of the TCR CDR3, the HTBI primer set was used. TCRdb ran MiXCR on the multiplex PCR reads and lists one entry per CDR3 protein. The table records 550,000 to 700,000 distinct CDR3 sequences, 46% of them present only once. The specimen was peripheral blood or thyroid tissue (not recorded which). These receptors originate from an adult woman with Graves' disease, either hyperthyroidism or ophthalmopathy (not recorded which).

The chain combines TRBV30 with TRBJ2-7, with D unresolved. The CDR3 length is 11 residues. Germline CDR1 is GTSNPN and CDR2 is SVGIG (reference sequence). V lost 2 bases and J lost 3, with 5 bases in between. The CDR3 DNA reads as TGTGCCTGGAGTAGGGTCTACGAGCAGTACTTC. Translated, it gives CAWSRVYEQYF.

This clonotype was seen at least ten times. V usage is TRBV5-1 and J usage is TRBJ1-1; 7 nucleotides line up with TRBD1. The germline V gene has CDR1 SGHRS and CDR2 YFSETQ. V dropped 5 bases and J dropped 5; count of bases not matched to a gene: 6. CDR3 length: 13 amino acids. This CDR3 is CASRQTGRTEAFF. Written as DNA, the CDR3 is TGCGCCAGCAGGCAGACAGGGCGAACTGAAGCTTTCTTT.

CDR3 amino acids: CASAMTRRNYNEQFF. The CDR3 DNA is TGTGCCAGCGCCATGACTAGACGAAACTACAATGAGCAGTTCTTC. The chain couples TRBV2 to TRBJ2-1; D perhaps matches TRBD2 (6 bases). With 8 bases removed from V and 3 bases from J, the gap between germline ends came to 17 bases. Germline lookup yields CDR1 SNHLY and CDR2 FYNNEI. The CDR3 runs to 15 residues.

On this clonotype: A much larger clone differs from this one at a single base, so this may be a read error. V is TRBV11-1 and J is TRBJ1-1; D remains ambiguous. With 3 bases removed from V and 2 bases from J, the gap between germline ends came to 10 bases. This CDR3 spans 14 amino acids. CDR1 SGHAT and CDR2 FQDESV come from the germline V gene (reference sequence). Here the CDR3 reads CASSFRKGNTEAFF. The CDR3 DNA follows: TGTGCCAGCAGCTTTAGGAAGGGAAACACTGAAGCTTTCTTT. The full variable domain, in which reference TRBV11-1 and TRBJ1-1 provide the parts outside the CDR3, is EAEVAQSPRYKITEKSQAVAFWCDPISGHATLYWYRQILGQGPELLVQFQDESVVDDSQLPKDRFSAERLKGVDSTLKIQPAELGDSAMYLCASSFRKGNTEAFFGQGTRLTVV.

This clonotype was counted ten times or more. The V call is TRBV5-1, the J call TRBJ1-1; tentative D call: TRBD1 (6 bases). V lost 2 bases and J lost 2, with 13 bases in between. In germline, CDR1 is SGHRS, CDR2 YFSETQ. The CDR3 sequence is 15 residues long. In DNA, the CDR3 is TGCGCCAGCAGCTTACGGACAGATGTTAACACTGAAGCTTTCTTT. Amino acid sequence: CASSLRTDVNTEAFF.

This clonotype was seen a few times. The chain joins TRBV10-3 to TRBJ1-5; 9 bases fit TRBD1. The CDR3 has 15 amino acids. V lost 10 bases, J lost 2 bases, and 9 bases stayed unmatched. CDR1 and CDR2 (germline): ENHRY, SYGVKD. The CDR3 sequence is CATGRTGDGNQPQHF. As DNA, the CDR3 is TGTGCCACCGGTAGGACAGGGGACGGCAATCAGCCCCAGCATTTT.

The V gene is TRBV29-1, the J gene TRBJ2-7; 11 positions match TRBD2. Per germline, CDR1 SQVTM and CDR2 ANQGSEA. This CDR3 contains 15 residues. V was clipped by 6 bases and J by 3 bases; unmatched bases: 10. The CDR3, as DNA: TGCAGCGTCCTAGCGGGAGGTCACCTCAACTACGAGCAGTACTTC. This encodes CSVLAGGHLNYEQYF.

This clonotype was seen many times. The chain recombines TRBV7-9 with TRBJ2-7; 8 nucleotides align to TRBD2. The CDR3 loop spans 16 amino acids. The V gene's germline CDR1 is SEHNR and CDR2 FQNEAQ (reference sequence). Unmatched junction bases numbered 15, after V lost 7 bases and J lost 4 bases. The CDR3 coding sequence is TGTGCCAGCACCCCACCTTTGGGACTAGGCGATTACGAGCAGTACTTC. Its protein is CASTPPLGLGDYEQYF. Looking up the rest from reference TRBV7-9 and TRBJ2-7 gives the full variable domain: DTGVSQNPRHKITKRGQNVTFRCDPISEHNRLYWYRQTLGQGPEFLTYFQNEAQLEKSRLLSDRFSAERPKGSFSTLEIQRTEQGDSAMYLCASTPPLGLGDYEQYFGPGTRLTVT.

About this clonotype: A read error is likely, as this CDR3 ends without the conserved phenylalanine or tryptophan. The DNA is omitted, as the CDR3 cannot be located on it reliably, and the CDR3 follows TCRdb's listing. CDR3: CASSLASAA. This chain joins TRBV7-2 and TRBJ1-1. CDR1 is SGHTA, CDR2 FQGNSA, per germline. The CDR3 extends over 9 residues, inclusive of both ends.

The chain joins TRBV15 to TRBJ2-7, with 13 nucleotides matching TRBD2. Trimming took 5 bases from V and 3 from J; bases not matched to a gene: 7. Germline V gene data show CDR1 as LNHNV and CDR2 as YYDKDF (reference sequence). The CDR3 totals 16 residues. The CDR3 bases are TGTGCCACCAGCCCACGGACTAGCGGGAGTTTCTACGAGCAGTACTTC. The encoded protein is CATSPRTSGSFYEQYF.

V gene TRBV7-2 combines with J gene TRBJ2-5, with D perhaps matching TRBD2 (6 bases). In germline, CDR1 is SGHTA, CDR2 FQGNSA. The CDR3 extends over 13 amino acids. The ends were cut back, 5 bases at V and 9 bases at J, with 16 bases in the middle. The CDR3 spells CASSPRGNQPQYF. For the CDR3, the DNA is TGTGCCAGCAGCCCACGGGGGAATCAGCCCCAGTACTTC.

The chain is built from TRBV7-9 and TRBJ1-2; D remains ambiguous. This CDR3 comprises 15 residues. Germline CDR1 is SEHNR and CDR2 is FQNEAQ (reference sequence). V dropped 5 bases and J dropped 2 bases, with 15 bases sitting between them. The CDR3 protein is CASSTRGEENYGYTF. The CDR3 DNA reads TGTGCCAGCAGCACCCGAGGTGAGGAAAACTATGGCTACACCTTC.

This clonotype was observed at least ten times. V gene TRBV11-2 combines with J gene TRBJ1-6; D is ambiguous. The CDR3 runs 14 residues. Germline V CDR1 and CDR2: SGHAT, FQNNGV. Trimming took 0 bases from V and 8 from J, leaving 8 bases between them. CDR3 sequence: CASSLDPWDSPLHF. Written as DNA, the CDR3 is TGTGCCAGCAGCTTAGATCCTTGGGATTCACCCCTCCACTTT.

The sample holds many counts of this clonotype. The rearrangement links TRBV7-3 to TRBJ2-2; no clear D gene. The length of the CDR3 is 14 residues. With 5 bases removed from V and 4 bases from J, the gap between germline ends came to 11 bases. Germline-derived CDR1 and CDR2 are SGHTA and FQGTGA. CDR3 region: CASSPDPTTGELFF. CDR3 bases: TGTGCCAGCAGCCCTGACCCTACCACCGGGGAGCTGTTTTTT. The complete variable domain, with remaining parts taken from reference TRBV7-3 and TRBJ2-2, reads GAGVSQTPSNKVTEKGKYVELRCDPISGHTALYWYRQSLGQGPEFLIYFQGTGAADDSGLPNDRFFAVRPEGSVSTLKIQRTERGDSAVYLCASSPDPTTGELFFGEGSRLTVL.

This clonotype was found many times. The genes are TRBV12-3 or TRBV12-4 and TRBJ2-7, with a weak D call TRBD1 (5 bases). The CDR3 loop spans 13 amino acids. The V gene lost 5 bases and the J gene lost 5 bases, with 13 bases spanning the gap. CDR3 in DNA: TGTGCCAGCAGTCGGTTAGGGGTGGACGAGCAGTACTTC. Translation: CASSRLGVDEQYF.

Regarding this clonotype: One end of the junction is discordant with germline, which a read error may explain. The chain combines TRBV10-3 with TRBJ1-2; D possibly corresponds to TRBD1 (5 bases). CDR1 and CDR2 (germline): ENHRY, SYGVKD. This CDR3 spans 13 amino acids. This CDR3 is CASSEMGGGGYTF. CDR3 bases: TGTGCCAGCAGTGAAATGGGTGGGGGGGGCTACACCTTC.

The chain uses TRBV7-2 and TRBJ1-3; unclear D gene. V lost 1 base and J lost 4, with 8 bases in between. CDR3 length: 14 amino acids. The germline CDR1 and CDR2 sequences are SGHTA and FQGNSA. The CDR3 is CASSLGSQGNTIYF. The CDR3 bases are TGTGCCAGCAGCTTAGGGAGCCAAGGAAACACCATATATTTT.

This clonotype was seen repeatedly, ten times or more. The chain recombines TRBV28 with TRBJ1-5; D uncertain. From germline, CDR1 is MDHEN and CDR2 SYDVKM. The CDR3 extends over 13 amino acids. The germline V and J ends were trimmed by 5 bases and 4 bases, with 9 bases remaining between them. The CDR3 sequence is CASSPAYNQPQHF. The CDR3 DNA follows: TGTGCCAGCAGTCCCGCTTATAATCAGCCCCAGCATTTT.

The sample holds many counts of this clonotype. The rearrangement joins TRBV20-1 to TRBJ1-2; D is ambiguous. Germline CDR1 is DFQATT and CDR2 is SNEGSKA (reference sequence). V was shortened by 5 bases and J by 13 bases, with 20 bases between the two germline ends. The CDR3 totals 12 residues. The CDR3, as DNA: TGCAGTGCTTTTCCCCAAAGGAGGGTTAGCACCTTC. Amino acid sequence: CSAFPQRRVSTF.

This chain joins TRBV2 and TRBJ1-1; D gene unclear. The CDR3 loop spans 12 amino acids. CDR1 SNHLY and CDR2 FYNNEI come from the germline V gene. V was clipped by 7 bases and J by 2 bases, with 8 bases between them. The CDR3, as DNA: TGTGCCAGCATGAGGGTCAACACTGAAGCTTTCTTT. Translation gives CASMRVNTEAFF.

The gene calls are TRBV9 and TRBJ2-1; D is undetermined. Germline assignment: CDR1 SGDLS and CDR2 YYNGEE. V lost 0 bases and J lost 9, with 10 bases in between. This CDR3 spans 13 amino acids. Here the CDR3 DNA reads TGTGCCAGCAGCGTAGGTGGGAACACTGAGCAGTTCTTC. This codes for CASSVGGNTEQFF.

The sample holds many counts of this clonotype. The V gene is TRBV20-1, the J gene TRBJ2-5, with D perhaps matching TRBD1 (6 bases). The CDR3 loop spans 13 amino acids. Germline CDR1 reads DFQATT; CDR2 reads SNEGSKA (reference sequence). Trimming took off 0 bases at V and 4 bases at J, with 9 bases between the two ends. The CDR3 here is CSARDVGGETQYF. The DNA of the CDR3 is TGCAGTGCTAGAGATGTAGGGGGAGAGACCCAGTACTTC.

The CDR3 is CSASRGHLHF. Here the CDR3 DNA reads TGCAGTGCTAGCAGGGGGCACCTCCACTTT. J is TRBJ1-6 and V is TRBV20-1, with TRBD1 matching 8 bases. Germline V gives CDR1 DFQATT, CDR2 SNEGSKA (reference sequence). V gave up 3 bases and J gave up 15 bases; unmatched junction bases: 1. CDR3 length equals 10 residues.

This chain connects TRBV7-6 to TRBJ2-5; maybe TRBD2 (5 bases). The J call could be wrong; TRBJ2-1 is a better fit for the DNA end. This CDR3 comprises 16 residues. Germline CDR1 reads SGHVS; CDR2 reads FNYEAQ. The CDR3 DNA reads as TGTGCCAGCAGCGCTTCCGGGTGGGAGTCCTACAATGAGCAGTTCTTC. Amino acid sequence: CASSASGWESYNEQFF.